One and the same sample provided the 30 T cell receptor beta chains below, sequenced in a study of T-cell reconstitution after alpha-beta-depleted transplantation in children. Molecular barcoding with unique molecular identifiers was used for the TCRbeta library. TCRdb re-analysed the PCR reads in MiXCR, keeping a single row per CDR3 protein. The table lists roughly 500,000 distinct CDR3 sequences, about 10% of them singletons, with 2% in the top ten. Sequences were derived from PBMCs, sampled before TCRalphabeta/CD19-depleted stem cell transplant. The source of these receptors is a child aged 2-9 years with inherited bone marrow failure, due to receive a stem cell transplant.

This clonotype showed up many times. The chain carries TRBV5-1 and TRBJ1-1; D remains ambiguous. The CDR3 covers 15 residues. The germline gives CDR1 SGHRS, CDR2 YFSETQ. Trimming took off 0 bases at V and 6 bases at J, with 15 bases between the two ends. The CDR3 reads CASSLDGLREAEAFF. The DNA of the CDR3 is TGCGCCAGCAGCTTGGACGGACTGAGGGAGGCTGAAGCTTTCTTT. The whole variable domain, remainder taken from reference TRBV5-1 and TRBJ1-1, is KAGVTQTPRYLIKTRGQQVTLSCSPISGHRSVSWYQQTPGQGLQFLFEYFSETQRNKGNFPGRFSGRQFSNSRSEMNVSTLELGDSALYLCASSLDGLREAEAFFGQGTRLTVV.

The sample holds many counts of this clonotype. The CDR3 is CAWSSYTDTQYF. CDR3 coding DNA: TGTGCCTGGAGTTCTTACACAGATACGCAGTATTTT. The chain is built from TRBV30 and TRBJ2-3; D is ambiguous. The V and J ends lost 2 bases and 2 bases respectively, with 5 bases between them. The CDR3 is 12 amino acids. In germline, CDR1 is GTSNPN, CDR2 SVGIG (reference sequence).

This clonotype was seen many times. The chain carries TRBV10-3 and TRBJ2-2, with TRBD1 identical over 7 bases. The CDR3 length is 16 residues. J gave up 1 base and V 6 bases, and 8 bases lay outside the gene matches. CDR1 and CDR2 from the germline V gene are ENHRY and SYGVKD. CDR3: CAISPKDRENTGELFF. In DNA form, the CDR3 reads TGTGCCATCAGCCCAAAAGACAGGGAGAACACCGGGGAGCTGTTTTTT.

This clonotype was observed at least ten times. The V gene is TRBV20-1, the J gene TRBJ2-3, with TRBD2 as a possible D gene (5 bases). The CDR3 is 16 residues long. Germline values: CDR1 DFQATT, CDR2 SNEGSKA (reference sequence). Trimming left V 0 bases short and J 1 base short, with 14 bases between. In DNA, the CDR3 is TGCAGTGCTAGAGATCTTCCGGGGTACCGCACAGATACGCAGTATTTT. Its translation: CSARDLPGYRTDTQYF.

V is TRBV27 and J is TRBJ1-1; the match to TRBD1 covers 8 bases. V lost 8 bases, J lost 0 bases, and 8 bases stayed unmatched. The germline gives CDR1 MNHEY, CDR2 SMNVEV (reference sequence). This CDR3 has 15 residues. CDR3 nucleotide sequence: TGTGCCAGCTCAAGGGCAGGGGGCATGAACACTGAAGCTTTCTTT. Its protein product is CASSRAGGMNTEAFF.

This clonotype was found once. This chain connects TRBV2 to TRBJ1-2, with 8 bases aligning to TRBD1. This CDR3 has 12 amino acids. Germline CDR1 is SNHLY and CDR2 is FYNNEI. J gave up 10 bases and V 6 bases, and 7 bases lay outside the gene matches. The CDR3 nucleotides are TGTGCCAGCAGGGACAGGGCCCCGTCCTACACCTTC. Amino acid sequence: CASRDRAPSYTF.

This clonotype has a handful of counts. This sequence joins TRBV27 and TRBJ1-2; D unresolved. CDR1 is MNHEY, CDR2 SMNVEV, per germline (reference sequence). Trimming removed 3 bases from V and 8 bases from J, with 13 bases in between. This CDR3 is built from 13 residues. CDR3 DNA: TGTGCCAGCAGTTTCTACTCCGGAGGGGGCTACACCTTC. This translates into CASSFYSGGGYTF.

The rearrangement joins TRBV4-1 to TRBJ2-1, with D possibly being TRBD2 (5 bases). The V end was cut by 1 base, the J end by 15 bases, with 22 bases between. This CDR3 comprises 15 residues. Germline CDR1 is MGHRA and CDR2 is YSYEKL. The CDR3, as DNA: TGCGCCAGCAGCCAAGTCGCGCTAGCCGAGCATTGGGGGTTCTTC. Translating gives CASSQVALAEHWGFF.

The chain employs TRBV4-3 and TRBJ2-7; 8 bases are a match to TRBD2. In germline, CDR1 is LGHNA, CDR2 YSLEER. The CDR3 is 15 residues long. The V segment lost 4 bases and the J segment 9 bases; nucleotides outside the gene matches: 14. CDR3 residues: CASSRASGTSSVQYF. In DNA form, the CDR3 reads TGCGCCAGCAGCCGGGCCTCCGGGACTAGTTCGGTGCAGTACTTC.

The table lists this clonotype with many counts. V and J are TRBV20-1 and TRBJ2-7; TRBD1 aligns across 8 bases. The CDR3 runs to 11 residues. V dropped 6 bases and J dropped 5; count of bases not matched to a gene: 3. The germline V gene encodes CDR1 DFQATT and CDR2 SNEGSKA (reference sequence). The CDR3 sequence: CSARTGNEQYF. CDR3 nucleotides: TGCAGTGCGAGGACAGGGAACGAGCAGTACTTC.

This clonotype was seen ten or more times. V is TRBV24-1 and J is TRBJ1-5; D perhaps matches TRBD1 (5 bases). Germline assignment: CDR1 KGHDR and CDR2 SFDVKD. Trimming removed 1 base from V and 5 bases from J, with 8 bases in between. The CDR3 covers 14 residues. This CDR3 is CATSDFGGDQPQHF. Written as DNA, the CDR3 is TGTGCCACCAGTGATTTTGGGGGTGATCAGCCCCAGCATTTT.

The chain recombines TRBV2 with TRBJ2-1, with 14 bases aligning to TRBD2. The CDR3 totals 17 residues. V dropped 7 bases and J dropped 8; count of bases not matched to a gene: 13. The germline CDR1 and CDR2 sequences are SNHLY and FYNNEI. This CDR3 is CASNSGLAGEEVHEQFF. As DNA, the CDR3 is TGTGCCAGCAACTCGGGACTAGCGGGAGAGGAAGTCCATGAGCAGTTCTTC.

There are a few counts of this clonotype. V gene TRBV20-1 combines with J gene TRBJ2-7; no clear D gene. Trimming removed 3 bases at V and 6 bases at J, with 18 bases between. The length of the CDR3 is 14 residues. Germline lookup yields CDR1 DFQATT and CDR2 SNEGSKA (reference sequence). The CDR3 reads CSARPGWLSVEQYF. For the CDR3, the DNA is TGCAGTGCTAGGCCCGGTTGGTTGTCGGTCGAGCAGTACTTC.

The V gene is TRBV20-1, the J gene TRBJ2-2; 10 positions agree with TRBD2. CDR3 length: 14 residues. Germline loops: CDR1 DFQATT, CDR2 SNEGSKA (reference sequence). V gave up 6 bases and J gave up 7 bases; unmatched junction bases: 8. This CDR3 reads CSARIAGGVGELFF. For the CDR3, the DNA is TGCAGTGCGCGGATAGCGGGAGGAGTCGGGGAGCTGTTTTTT.

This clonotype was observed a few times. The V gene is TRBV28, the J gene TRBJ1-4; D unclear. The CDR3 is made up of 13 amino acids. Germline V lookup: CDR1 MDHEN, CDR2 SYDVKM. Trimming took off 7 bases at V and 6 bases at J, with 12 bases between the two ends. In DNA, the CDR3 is TGTGCCAGCAATCCCCACGGATATGAAAAACTGTTTTTT. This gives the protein CASNPHGYEKLFF. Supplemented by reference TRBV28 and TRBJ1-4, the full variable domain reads DVKVTQSSRYLVKRTGEKVFLECVQDMDHENMFWYRQDPGLGLRLIYFSYDVKMKEKGDIPEGYSVSREKKERFSLILESASTNQTSMYLCASNPHGYEKLFFGSGTQLSVL.

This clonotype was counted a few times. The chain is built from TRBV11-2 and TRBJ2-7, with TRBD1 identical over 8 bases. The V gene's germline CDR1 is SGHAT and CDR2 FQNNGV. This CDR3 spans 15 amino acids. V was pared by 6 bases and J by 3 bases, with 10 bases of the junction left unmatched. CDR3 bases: TGTGCCAGCAGGGGAGACAGGGGCCCCTTCTACGAGCAGTACTTC. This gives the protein CASRGDRGPFYEQYF.

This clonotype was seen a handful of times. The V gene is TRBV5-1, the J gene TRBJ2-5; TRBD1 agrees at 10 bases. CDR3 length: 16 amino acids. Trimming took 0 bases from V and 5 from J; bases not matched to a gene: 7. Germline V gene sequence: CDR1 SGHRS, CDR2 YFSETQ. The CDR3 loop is CASSLAPGQGLETQYF. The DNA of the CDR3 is TGCGCCAGCAGCTTGGCCCCGGGACAGGGGCTGGAGACCCAGTACTTC.

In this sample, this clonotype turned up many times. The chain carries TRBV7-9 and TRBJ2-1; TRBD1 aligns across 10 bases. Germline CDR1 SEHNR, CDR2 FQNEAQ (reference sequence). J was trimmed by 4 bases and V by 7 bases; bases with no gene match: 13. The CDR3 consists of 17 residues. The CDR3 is CASTPDTRDRGYNEQFF. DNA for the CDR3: TGTGCCAGCACCCCAGATACCCGGGACAGGGGATACAATGAGCAGTTCTTC.

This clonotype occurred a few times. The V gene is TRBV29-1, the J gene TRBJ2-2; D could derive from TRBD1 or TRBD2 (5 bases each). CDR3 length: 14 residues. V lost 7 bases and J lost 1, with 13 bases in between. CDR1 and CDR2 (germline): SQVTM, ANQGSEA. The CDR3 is CSAGGHLNTGELFF. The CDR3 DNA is TGCAGCGCTGGGGGTCACCTGAACACCGGGGAGCTGTTTTTT.

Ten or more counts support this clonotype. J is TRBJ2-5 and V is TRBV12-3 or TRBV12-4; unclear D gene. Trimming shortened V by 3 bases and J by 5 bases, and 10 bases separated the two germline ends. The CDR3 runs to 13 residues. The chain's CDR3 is CASSFPGAETQYF. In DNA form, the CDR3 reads TGTGCCAGCAGTTTTCCAGGCGCGGAGACCCAGTACTTC.

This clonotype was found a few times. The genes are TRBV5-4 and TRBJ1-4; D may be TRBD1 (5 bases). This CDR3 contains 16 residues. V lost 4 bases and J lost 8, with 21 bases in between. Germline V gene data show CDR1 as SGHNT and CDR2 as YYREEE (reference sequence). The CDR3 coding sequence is TGTGCCAGCAGCGCCGGAGGGCTGGGGACGCGAGAAAAACTGTTTTTT. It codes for CASSAGGLGTREKLFF.

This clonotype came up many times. As DNA, the CDR3 is TGTGCCAGCAGCTACGGACATGAGGGCGGCTATGGCTACACCTTC. Its protein product is CASSYGHEGGYGYTF. The rearrangement uses TRBV12-3 or TRBV12-4 and TRBJ1-2; D possibly corresponds to TRBD1 (5 bases). Trimming left V 6 bases short and J 4 bases short, with 18 bases between. The CDR3 totals 15 residues.

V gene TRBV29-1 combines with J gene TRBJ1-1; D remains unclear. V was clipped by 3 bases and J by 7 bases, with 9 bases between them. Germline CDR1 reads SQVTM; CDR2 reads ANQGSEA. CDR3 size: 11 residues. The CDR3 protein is CSVDQSIEAFF. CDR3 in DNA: TGCAGCGTTGATCAGAGCATTGAAGCTTTCTTT.

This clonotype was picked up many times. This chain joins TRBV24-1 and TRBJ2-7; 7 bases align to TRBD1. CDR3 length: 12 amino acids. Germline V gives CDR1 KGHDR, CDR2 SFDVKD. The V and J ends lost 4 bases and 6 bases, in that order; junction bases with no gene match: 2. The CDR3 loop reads CATSETGSEQYF. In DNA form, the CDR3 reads TGTGCCACCAGTGAGACAGGGAGCGAGCAGTACTTC.

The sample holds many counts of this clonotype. In nucleotides, the CDR3 is TGTGCCAGCAGCACCGGGACAGGCACAGATACGCAGTATTTT. Residues: CASSTGTGTDTQYF. V is TRBV13 and J is TRBJ2-3, with 7 bases aligning to TRBD1. CDR3 length: 14 residues. The germline V gene encodes CDR1 PRHDT and CDR2 FYEKMQ (reference sequence). V trimming: 5 bases; J trimming: 1 base; junction bases outside the gene matches: 3.

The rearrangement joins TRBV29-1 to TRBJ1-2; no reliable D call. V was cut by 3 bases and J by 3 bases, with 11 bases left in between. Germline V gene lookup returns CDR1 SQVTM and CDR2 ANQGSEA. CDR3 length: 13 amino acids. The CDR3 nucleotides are TGCAGCGTTGACCAGCTCTCCTACTATGGCTACACCTTC. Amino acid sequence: CSVDQLSYYGYTF.

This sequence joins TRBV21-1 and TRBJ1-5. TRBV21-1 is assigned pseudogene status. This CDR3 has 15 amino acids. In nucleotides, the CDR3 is TGTGCCATCTGGTGGTCGGACAGCGGGAATCAGCCCCAGCATTTT. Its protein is CAIWWSDSGNQPQHF.

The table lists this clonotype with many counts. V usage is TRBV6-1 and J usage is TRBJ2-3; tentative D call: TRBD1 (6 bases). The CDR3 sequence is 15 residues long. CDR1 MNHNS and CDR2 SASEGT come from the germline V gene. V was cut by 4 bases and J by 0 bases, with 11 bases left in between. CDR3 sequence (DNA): TGTGCCAGCAGTGCCTACAGGGTTAGCACAGATACGCAGTATTTT. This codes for CASSAYRVSTDTQYF.

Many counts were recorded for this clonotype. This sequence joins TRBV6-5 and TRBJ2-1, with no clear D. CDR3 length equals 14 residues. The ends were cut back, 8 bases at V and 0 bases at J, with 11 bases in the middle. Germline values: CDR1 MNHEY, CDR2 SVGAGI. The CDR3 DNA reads TGTGCCAGCTGGAATGCCGGCTCCTACAATGAGCAGTTCTTC. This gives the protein CASWNAGSYNEQFF.

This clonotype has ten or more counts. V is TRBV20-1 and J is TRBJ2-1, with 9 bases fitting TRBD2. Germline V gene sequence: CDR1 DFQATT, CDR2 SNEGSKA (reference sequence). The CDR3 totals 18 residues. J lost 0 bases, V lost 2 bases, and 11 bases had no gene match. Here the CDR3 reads CSARSAHSGSSSYNEQFF. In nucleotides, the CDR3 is TGCAGTGCTAGATCCGCCCATAGCGGGAGCAGCTCCTACAATGAGCAGTTCTTC.